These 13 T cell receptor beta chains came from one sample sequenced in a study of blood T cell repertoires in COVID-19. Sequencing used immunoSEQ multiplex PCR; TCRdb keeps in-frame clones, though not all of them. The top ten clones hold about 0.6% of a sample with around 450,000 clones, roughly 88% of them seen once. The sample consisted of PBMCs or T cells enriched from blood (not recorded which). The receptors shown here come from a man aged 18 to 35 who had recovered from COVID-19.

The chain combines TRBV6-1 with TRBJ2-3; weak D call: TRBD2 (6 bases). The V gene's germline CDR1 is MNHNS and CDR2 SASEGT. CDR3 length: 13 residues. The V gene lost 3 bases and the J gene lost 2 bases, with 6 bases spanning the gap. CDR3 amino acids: CASSEDYTDTQYF. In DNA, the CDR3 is TGTGCCAGCAGTGAGGACTACACAGATACGCAGTATTTT.

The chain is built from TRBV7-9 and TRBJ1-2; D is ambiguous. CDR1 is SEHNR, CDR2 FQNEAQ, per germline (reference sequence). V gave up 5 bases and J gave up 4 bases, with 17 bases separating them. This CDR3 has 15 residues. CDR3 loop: CASSTAVRAAYGYTF. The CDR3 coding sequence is TGTGCCAGCAGCACAGCCGTGAGGGCAGCCTATGGCTACACCTTC.

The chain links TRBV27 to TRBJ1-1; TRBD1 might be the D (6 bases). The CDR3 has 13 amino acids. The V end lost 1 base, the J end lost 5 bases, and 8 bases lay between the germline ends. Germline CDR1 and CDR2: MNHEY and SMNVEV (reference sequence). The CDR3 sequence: CASSLLRGTEAFF. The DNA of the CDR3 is TGTGCCAGCAGTTTATTAAGGGGGACTGAAGCTTTCTTT.

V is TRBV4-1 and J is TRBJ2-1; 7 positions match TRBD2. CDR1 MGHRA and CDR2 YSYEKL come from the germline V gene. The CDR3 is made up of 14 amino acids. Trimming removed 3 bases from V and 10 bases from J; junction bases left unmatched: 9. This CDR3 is CASSQGGSIREQFF. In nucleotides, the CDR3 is TGCGCCAGCAGCCAGGGCGGGAGTATTAGGGAGCAGTTCTTC.

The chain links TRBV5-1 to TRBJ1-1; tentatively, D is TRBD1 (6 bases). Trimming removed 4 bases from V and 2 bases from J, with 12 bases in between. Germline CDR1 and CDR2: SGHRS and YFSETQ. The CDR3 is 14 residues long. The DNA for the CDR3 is TGCGCCAGCAGCCTTTCGGACAGTAACACTGAAGCTTTCTTT. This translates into CASSLSDSNTEAFF.

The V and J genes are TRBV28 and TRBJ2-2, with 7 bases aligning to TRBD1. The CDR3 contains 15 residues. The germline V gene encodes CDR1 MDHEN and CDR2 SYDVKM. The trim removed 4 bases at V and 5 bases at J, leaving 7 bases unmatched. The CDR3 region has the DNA TGTGCCAGCAGTTGGAGAGGGACAGATACCGGGGAGCTGTTTTTT. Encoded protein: CASSWRGTDTGELFF.

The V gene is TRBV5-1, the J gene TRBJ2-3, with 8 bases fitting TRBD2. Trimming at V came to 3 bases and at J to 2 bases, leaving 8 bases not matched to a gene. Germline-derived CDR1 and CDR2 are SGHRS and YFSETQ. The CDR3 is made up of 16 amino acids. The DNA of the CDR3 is TGCGCCAGCAGCTACGTTAGCGGGGCTGACACAGATACGCAGTATTTT. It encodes CASSYVSGADTDTQYF.

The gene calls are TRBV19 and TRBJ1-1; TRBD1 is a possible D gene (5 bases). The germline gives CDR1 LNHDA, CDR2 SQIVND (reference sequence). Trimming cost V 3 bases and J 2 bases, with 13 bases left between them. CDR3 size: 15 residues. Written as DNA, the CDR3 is TGTGCCAGTAGTATCGGGGGAGGAAGAAACACTGAAGCTTTCTTT. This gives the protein CASSIGGGRNTEAFF.

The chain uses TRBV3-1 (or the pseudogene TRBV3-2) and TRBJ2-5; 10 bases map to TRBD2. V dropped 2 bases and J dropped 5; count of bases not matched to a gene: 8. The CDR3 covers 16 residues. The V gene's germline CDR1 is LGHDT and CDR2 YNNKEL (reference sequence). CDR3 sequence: CASSQMLAGESETQYF. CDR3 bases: TGTGCCAGCAGCCAAATGCTAGCGGGAGAATCCGAGACCCAGTACTTC.

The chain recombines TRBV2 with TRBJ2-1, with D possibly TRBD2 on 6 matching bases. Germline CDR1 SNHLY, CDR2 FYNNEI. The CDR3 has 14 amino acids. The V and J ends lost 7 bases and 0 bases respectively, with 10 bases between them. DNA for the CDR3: TGTGCCAGCAAGGACGGGAGCTCCTACAATGAGCAGTTCTTC. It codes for CASKDGSSYNEQFF.

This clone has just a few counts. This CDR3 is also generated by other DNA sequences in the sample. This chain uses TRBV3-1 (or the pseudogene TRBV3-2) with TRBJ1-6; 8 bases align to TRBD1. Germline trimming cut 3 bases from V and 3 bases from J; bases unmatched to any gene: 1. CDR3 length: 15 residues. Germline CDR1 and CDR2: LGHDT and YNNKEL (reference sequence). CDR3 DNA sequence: TGTGCCAGCAGCCAGGGGACAGGCTATAATTCACCCCTCCACTTT. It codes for CASSQGTGYNSPLHF.

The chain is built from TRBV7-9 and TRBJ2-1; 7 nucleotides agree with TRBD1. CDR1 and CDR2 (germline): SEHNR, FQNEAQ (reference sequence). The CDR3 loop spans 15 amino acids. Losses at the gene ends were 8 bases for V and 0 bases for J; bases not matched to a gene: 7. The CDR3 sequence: CASWGTVSSYNEQFF. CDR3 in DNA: TGTGCCAGCTGGGGGACAGTGAGCTCCTACAATGAGCAGTTCTTC.

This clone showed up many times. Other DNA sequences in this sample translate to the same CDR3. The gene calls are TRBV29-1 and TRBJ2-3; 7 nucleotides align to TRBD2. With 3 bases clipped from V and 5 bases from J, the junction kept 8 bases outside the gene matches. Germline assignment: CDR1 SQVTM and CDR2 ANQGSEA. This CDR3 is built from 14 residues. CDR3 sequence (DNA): TGCAGCGTTGAGGGGGGGAGGGCCGTAGATACGCAGTATTTT. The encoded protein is CSVEGGRAVDTQYF.